The 10 T cell receptor beta chains below all came from one sample that was sequenced in a study of blood T cell repertoires in COVID-19. Clones were read by immunoSEQ multiplex PCR, and TCRdb kept only the in-frame ones, dropping some. The top ten hold 5.5% to 8.5% of the sample, which has 170,000 or so clones, over 75% seen once. Input material: PBMCs or T cells enriched from blood (not recorded which). The receptors shown here come from a woman aged 45-65 years who had recovered from COVID-19.

The chain carries TRBV7-2 and TRBJ2-1; TRBD2 aligns across 11 bases. The CDR3 is 14 residues long. V lost 3 bases to trimming and J lost 13 bases; unmatched junction nucleotides: 8. CDR1 is SGHTA and CDR2 is FQGNSA in the germline V gene. The CDR3 loop reads CASSLGLAETTQFF. The CDR3 DNA follows: TGTGCCAGCAGCTTGGGACTAGCGGAGACCACACAGTTCTTC.

The chain has TRBV7-8 and TRBJ1-1; maybe TRBD1 (6 bases). Trimming took 2 bases from V and 0 from J, leaving 10 bases between them. The CDR3 sequence is 15 residues long. Germline loops: CDR1 SGHVS, CDR2 FQNEAQ. The CDR3 coding sequence is TGTGCCAGCAGCTTATTGGACAGAGTGAACACTGAAGCTTTCTTT. Encoded protein: CASSLLDRVNTEAFF. Using reference TRBV7-8 and TRBJ1-1 for the parts outside the CDR3, the full variable domain is GAGVSQSPRYKVAKRGQDVALRCDPISGHVSLFWYQQALGQGPEFLTYFQNEAQLDKSGLPSDRFFAERPEGSVSTLKIQRTQQEDSAVYLCASSLLDRVNTEAFFGQGTRLTVV.

The chain joins TRBV11-2 to TRBJ2-5; TRBD2 matches at 7 bases. This CDR3 has 16 amino acids. Per the germline V gene, CDR1 is SGHAT and CDR2 is FQNNGV. After removal of 2 bases from V and 2 bases from J, the junction contained 8 bases not matched to a gene. DNA for the CDR3: TGTGCCAGCAGCTTAAGTCTTAGCGGGTATCAAGAGACCCAGTACTTC. This encodes CASSLSLSGYQETQYF.

The chain joins TRBV21-1 to TRBJ2-1; TRBD1 reflects the table's D call only, with no check against the DNA. TRBV21-1 is designated a pseudogene. CDR3 size: 14 residues. The CDR3 sequence: CASSKDRGSNEQFF. The DNA of the CDR3 is TGTGCCAGCAGCAAAGACAGGGGAAGCAATGAGCAGTTCTTC.

The chain is built from TRBV7-9 and TRBJ1-5; maybe TRBD1 (5 bases). The V end was cut by 6 bases, the J end by 7 bases, with 10 bases between. Germline CDR1 is SEHNR and CDR2 is FQNEAQ (reference sequence). The CDR3 extends over 12 amino acids. The CDR3 DNA sequence: TGTGCCAGCAGTCCAGGGTCACAGCCCCAGCATTTT. This sequence encodes CASSPGSQPQHF.

This rearrangement joins TRBV21-1 to TRBJ2-6; the DNA was not compared with TRBD2, the D call given in the table. TRBV21-1 represents a pseudogene. This CDR3 has 14 amino acids. CDR3 in DNA: TGTGCCAGCAGCAGACACAGTTGGCCTCGGGGCCTGACTTTC. It is translated as CASSRHSWPRGLTF.

The chain couples TRBV5-5 to TRBJ1-2; 7 bases align to TRBD1. There are 14 residues in the CDR3. V was clipped by 0 bases and J by 8 bases; unmatched bases: 7. Germline-derived CDR1 and CDR2 are SGHKS and YYEKEE (reference sequence). This CDR3 reads CASSLGTGVGGYTF. CDR3 DNA: TGTGCCAGCAGCTTGGGGACAGGTGTGGGAGGCTACACCTTC.

The V gene is TRBV10-2, the J gene TRBJ2-3; TRBD1 aligns across 8 bases. V was clipped by 6 bases and J by 0 bases; unmatched bases: 5. The CDR3 totals 15 residues. Germline CDR1 is WSHSY and CDR2 is SAAADI. In nucleotides, the CDR3 is TGCGCCAGCAGCGACAGGGGAAGGAGCACAGATACGCAGTATTTT. The encoded protein is CASSDRGRSTDTQYF.

The rearrangement uses TRBV7-8 and TRBJ2-5, with 8 bases that match TRBD1. CDR3 length equals 13 residues. Germline V gives CDR1 SGHVS, CDR2 FQNEAQ. The trim removed 6 bases at V and 1 base at J, leaving 1 base unmatched. CDR3 protein: CASSDRGQETQYF. The CDR3 region has the DNA TGTGCCAGCAGTGACAGGGGCCAAGAGACCCAGTACTTC.

The chain uses TRBV28 and TRBJ1-6; 12 bases line up with TRBD1. Germline V gene data show CDR1 as MDHEN and CDR2 as SYDVKM. This CDR3 contains 16 residues. Losses at the gene ends were 5 bases for V and 9 bases for J; bases not matched to a gene: 8. The CDR3 DNA follows: TGTGCCAGCAGTCACGGGACAGGGGGCGCGTCTTCACCCCTCCACTTT. Protein sequence: CASSHGTGGASSPLHF.